These 13 T cell receptor beta chains originate from one sample sequenced in a study of blood T cells in healthy people across ages. Next came a second PCR, run for about 6 to 11 cycles, which used a sample-barcoded 5' primer along with a J-beta primer mix. Via MiXCR, TCRdb re-called the 5' RACE reads, giving one row per CDR3 protein. The sample carries 800,000 to 1,000,000 distinct CDR3 sequences, about 44% recorded once. Sequencing used blood. These receptor sequences come from a young man in good health.

V is TRBV5-6 and J is TRBJ2-5; no firm D call. V shed 5 bases and J shed 3 bases, with 11 bases lying between them. Per germline, CDR1 SGHDT and CDR2 YYEEEE. The CDR3 is 13 residues long. In DNA, the CDR3 is TGTGCCAGCAGGAACGCAGAGGAAGAGACCCAGTACTTC. This encodes CASRNAEEETQYF.

The chain joins TRBV7-2 to TRBJ2-2, with 8 bases fitting TRBD2. Trimming took 8 bases from V and 6 from J; bases not matched to a gene: 14. Germline CDR1 SGHTA, CDR2 FQGNSA. This CDR3 is 16 amino acids long. The CDR3 is CASRPNGGARAGELFF. CDR3 nucleotide sequence: TGTGCCAGCCGTCCGAACGGGGGGGCCCGCGCCGGGGAGCTGTTTTTT. The whole variable domain, remainder taken from reference TRBV7-2 and TRBJ2-2, is GAGVSQSPSNKVTEKGKDVELRCDPISGHTALYWYRQSLGQGLEFLIYFQGNSAPDKSGLPSDRFSAERTGGSVSTLTIQRTQQEDSAVYLCASRPNGGARAGELFFGEGSRLTVL.

The chain has TRBV9 and TRBJ2-2; perhaps TRBD1 as D (6 bases). Germline lookup yields CDR1 SGDLS and CDR2 YYNGEE. CDR3 length: 15 residues. V was shortened by 3 bases and J by 2 bases, with 11 bases between the two germline ends. The chain's CDR3 is CASSADSYNTGELFF. CDR3 nucleotides: TGTGCCAGCAGCGCGGACAGCTACAACACCGGGGAGCTGTTTTTT.

The gene calls are TRBV6-5 and TRBJ2-1, with D tentatively TRBD1 (6 bases). The CDR3 consists of 14 residues. The germline gives CDR1 MNHEY, CDR2 SVGAGI. V was trimmed by 0 bases and J by 13 bases, leaving 16 bases between them. The CDR3 DNA is TGTGCCAGCAGTTACTCCCAGGGGATGGAGACCCAGTTCTTC. This sequence encodes CASSYSQGMETQFF.

This clonotype was observed a few times. The chain joins TRBV20-1 to TRBJ2-1, with 7 nucleotides matching TRBD1. The V segment lost 0 bases and the J segment 5 bases; nucleotides outside the gene matches: 7. The CDR3 covers 15 residues. Germline CDR1 is DFQATT and CDR2 is SNEGSKA (reference sequence). For the CDR3, the DNA is TGCAGTGCTAGAGATTCGAGAACAGGGGACAATGAGCAGTTCTTC. Translated: CSARDSRTGDNEQFF.

This clonotype was seen only a few times. The J gene is TRBJ2-3, the V gene TRBV9; 7 nucleotides align to TRBD2. The CDR3 length is 16 residues. CDR1 SGDLS and CDR2 YYNGEE come from the germline V gene. V lost 2 bases and J lost 4; bases outside the gene matches: 10. This CDR3 reads CASSVYLGGWADTQYF. In DNA, the CDR3 is TGTGCCAGCAGCGTGTATCTCGGGGGGTGGGCAGATACGCAGTATTTT.

This clonotype was found many times. This chain joins TRBV7-9 and TRBJ1-1; D uncertain. Trimming removed 5 bases from V and 1 base from J, with 11 bases in between. The CDR3 covers 14 residues. Germline values: CDR1 SEHNR, CDR2 FQNEAQ (reference sequence). The CDR3 reads CASSPQTQNTEAFF. The CDR3 DNA is TGTGCCAGCAGCCCTCAGACACAGAACACTGAAGCTTTCTTT.

The gene calls are TRBV7-8 and TRBJ2-5; D may be TRBD1 (5 bases). Germline CDR1 is SGHVS and CDR2 is FQNEAQ. The CDR3 is 16 amino acids. The V and J ends lost 0 bases and 2 bases respectively, with 13 bases between them. The DNA for the CDR3 is TGTGCCAGCAGCTTAGCTCACACAGGACGACAAGAGACCCAGTACTTC. Its translation is CASSLAHTGRQETQYF.

A single count supports this clonotype. A read error may explain this, as a much larger clone is one base away. V gene TRBV19 combines with J gene TRBJ2-3; D possibly corresponds to TRBD1 (6 bases). CDR1 is LNHDA, CDR2 SQIVND, per germline (reference sequence). V was shortened by 11 bases and J by 2 bases, with 17 bases between the two germline ends. The CDR3 is 14 residues long. The CDR3: CAGKVKGDTDTQYF. The CDR3 DNA reads as TGTGCCGGTAAGGTGAAGGGGGACACAGATACGCAGTATTTT.

The genes are TRBV2 and TRBJ2-7; 13 bases agree with TRBD2. In germline, CDR1 is SNHLY, CDR2 FYNNEI. The length of the CDR3 is 19 residues. The V gene end was trimmed by 1 base and the J gene end by 0 bases; junction bases not matched to a gene: 9. The chain's CDR3 is CASSEGATSGGSSSYEQYF. CDR3 DNA: TGTGCCAGCAGTGAAGGAGCGACTAGCGGGGGGTCCAGCTCCTACGAGCAGTACTTC.

The V gene is TRBV20-1, the J gene TRBJ2-7; no firm D call. CDR1 and CDR2 (germline): DFQATT, SNEGSKA (reference sequence). The CDR3 sequence is 12 residues long. Trimming took off 6 bases at V and 2 bases at J, with 11 bases between the two ends. Here the CDR3 DNA reads TGCAGTGCGATTTCTCCGACCTACGAGCAGTACTTC. Amino acids: CSAISPTYEQYF.

This clonotype was observed a few times. The chain couples TRBV4-3 to TRBJ2-3; the D gene is possibly TRBD2 (6 bases). CDR1 is LGHNA and CDR2 is YSLEER in the germline V gene. The length of the CDR3 is 17 residues. The ends were cut back, 0 bases at V and 3 bases at J, with 16 bases in the middle. The CDR3 loop is CASSQDSSTDYTDTQYF. CDR3 nucleotides: TGCGCCAGCAGCCAAGATTCTTCGACGGACTATACAGATACGCAGTATTTT.

CDR3: CASSLYRMNTEAFF. CDR3 coding DNA: TGTGCCAGCAGTTTATACAGAATGAACACTGAAGCTTTCTTT. This sequence joins TRBV27 and TRBJ1-1, with unresolved D. CDR3 length equals 14 residues. Trimming took off 1 base at V and 0 bases at J, with 6 bases between the two ends. The germline CDR1 and CDR2 sequences are MNHEY and SMNVEV (reference sequence).